These T cell receptor beta chains were read from a single sample in a study of beta chain features in type 1 diabetes. Sequencing used immunoSEQ multiplex PCR; TCRdb keeps in-frame clones, though not all of them. This sample yields 250,000 or so clones, of which over 65% are seen a single time; about 0.051% belongs to the top ten. Input material: naive CD4+ T cells from blood. Source of these receptors: a man aged 30-40 years in good health. CDR3s include the opening cysteine and the closing phenylalanine or tryptophan. The D gene is left open where the match is weak. Not all rows give a size; the values are once, few, many and, for expanded clones, a class.

v_call	clone_size	j_call	d_call	cdr3_nt	cdr3_aa
TRBV10-2	few	TRBJ2-1	TRBD2	TGCGCCAGCAAAGGGTTAGCGGGAGCGGAAAACAATGAGCAGTTCTTC	CASKGLAGAENNEQFF
TRBV7-9	few	TRBJ1-2	TRBD1	TGTGCCAGCAGCTCGACCGGACAGGGTCATGGCTACACCTTC	CASSSTGQGHGYTF
TRBV30	NA	TRBJ1-2	TRBD1	TGTGCCTGGAGTGTACAGGGGGCGTTAAAGAATGGCTACACCTTC	CAWSVQGALKNGYTF
TRBV7-2	NA	TRBJ1-5	NA	TGTGCCAGCAGCTCTCAGAAAGAACTGCCCCAGCATTTT	CASSSQKELPQHF
TRBV7-2	NA	TRBJ2-6	TRBD1	TGTGCCAGCAGCACGTACGGGACAGACTTATCTGGGGCCAACGTCCTGACTTTC	CASSTYGTDLSGANVLTF
TRBV30	NA	TRBJ2-7	NA	TGTGCCTGGAGAAGGGCTCAAACCTACGAGCAGTACTTC	CAWRRAQTYEQYF
TRBV7-2	NA	TRBJ2-1	NA	TGTGCCAGCAGATCCACGGGGCGTGATGATGAGCAGTTCTTC	CASRSTGRDDEQFF
TRBV7-8	NA	TRBJ2-2	NA	TGTGCCAGCGCTCTAGGGCATTACACCGGGGAGCTGTTTTTT	CASALGHYTGELFF
TRBV30	few	TRBJ2-1	NA	TGTGCCTGGAGTGTCGGCGGGGCGAACAATGAGCAGTTCTTC	CAWSVGGANNEQFF
TRBV7-8	few	TRBJ2-4	NA	TGTGCCAGCTTAAAGGCGGGGCAAAACATTCAGTACTTC	CASLKAGQNIQYF
TRBV30	few	TRBJ1-5	NA	TGTGCCTGGAGTAAAGGGTTGGGTAGCAATCAGCCCCAGCATTTT	CAWSKGLGSNQPQHF
TRBV30	NA	TRBJ2-6	NA	TGTGCCTTCCCGCCGAACTCTGGGGCCAACGTCCTGACTTTC	CAFPPNSGANVLTF
TRBV29-1	NA	TRBJ2-7	NA	TGCAGCGGGGCGGACTTTATTACCTACGAGCAGTACTTC	CSGADFITYEQYF
TRBV30	NA	TRBJ2-3	NA	TGTGCCTGGAGTGTAGGCGAAAGCACAGATACGCAGTATTTT	CAWSVGESTDTQYF
TRBV28	NA	TRBJ2-5	TRBD2	TGTGCCAGCAGTCCTCCCCCGGGACTAGCGCGCCAAGAGACCCAGTACTTC	CASSPPPGLARQETQYF
TRBV7-2	NA	TRBJ2-3	NA	TGTGCCAGCAGCTTAGTAGTGAGCACAGATACGCAGTATTTT	CASSLVVSTDTQYF
TRBV29-1	once	TRBJ2-5	NA	TGCAGCGTTGTTGGTATACAAGAGACCCAGTACTTC	CSVVGIQETQYF
TRBV30	few	TRBJ2-1	NA	TGTGCCTGGAGTGTAAACAGGGCCGGCGATGAGCAGTTCTTC	CAWSVNRAGDEQFF
TRBV5-1	NA	TRBJ1-6	TRBD1	TGCGCCAGCAGCCATGGACAGGGCCACAATTCACCCCTCCACTTT	CASSHGQGHNSPLHF
TRBV15	few	TRBJ2-1	NA	TGTGCCACCAGCAGCTATCGAACAGGAGCCGGCCGGCAGTTCTTC	CATSSYRTGAGRQFF
TRBV29-1	NA	TRBJ2-3	TRBD1	TGCAGCGCCATTGTTACAGGGGACACAGATACGCAGTATTTT	CSAIVTGDTDTQYF
TRBV30	NA	TRBJ1-1	TRBD1	TGTGCCTATTTATTCCGGGACAGGGGGCTGGATACTGAAGCTTTCTTT	CAYLFRDRGLDTEAFF
TRBV5-1	NA	TRBJ2-3	NA	TGCGCCAGCAGCTCTCGGCCAGATACGCAGTATTTT	CASSSRPDTQYF
TRBV30	NA	TRBJ2-5	NA	TGTGCCTGGAGTGGAGGAGAGACCCAGTACTTC	CAWSGGETQYF
TRBV30	few	TRBJ2-3	NA	TGTGCCCGTCGGACAGGCACAGATACGCAGTATTTT	CARRTGTDTQYF
TRBV29-1	few	TRBJ2-1	TRBD2	TGCAGCGTCGAGATGGGATGGGGACTAGCGGGAGAGGGATACAATGAGCAGTTCTTC	CSVEMGWGLAGEGYNEQFF
TRBV7-2	once	TRBJ1-2	TRBD1	TGTGCCAGCAGCTACACCGGCAACAGGGGCAGAGGGGGCTACACCTTC	CASSYTGNRGRGGYTF
TRBV29-1	NA	TRBJ2-2	NA	TGCAGCGTAAAAGGCACCGGGGAGCTGTTTTTT	CSVKGTGELFF
TRBV4-2	NA	TRBJ2-7	TRBD2	TGTGCCAGCAGCGGCGCGGGGGGGCTCTACGAGCAGTACTTC	CASSGAGGLYEQYF
TRBV18	NA	TRBJ2-6	NA	TGTGCCAGCTCACTCCTCTACTCTGGGGCCAACGTCCTGACTTTC	CASSLLYSGANVLTF
TRBV20-1	NA	TRBJ2-5	NA	TGCAGTGCTTCGTACCAAGAGACCCAGTACTTC	CSASYQETQYF
TRBV18	NA	TRBJ1-2	NA	TGTGCCAGCCAAGAGGAAGGGAACTCCGGCTACACCTTC	CASQEEGNSGYTF
TRBV7-2	NA	TRBJ2-5	NA	TGTGCCAGCAGCTTAGCGGCCTCGTCCGGGACCCAGTACTTC	CASSLAASSGTQYF
TRBV10-3	NA	TRBJ2-1	TRBD1	TGTGCCATCAGTGACCAATCCGGGACAGGGAGCGATGAGCAGTTCTTC	CAISDQSGTGSDEQFF
TRBV7-9	NA	TRBJ2-3	NA	TGTGCCTTCGTGGCGGGGAGCACAGATACGCAGTATTTT	CAFVAGSTDTQYF
TRBV11-2	NA	TRBJ2-3	NA	TGTGCCAGCAGCACACCCCGCACAGATACGCAGTATTTT	CASSTPRTDTQYF
TRBV5-1	NA	TRBJ2-7	NA	TGCGCCAGCAGCTTGACAGCGGCCTACGAGCAGTACTTC	CASSLTAAYEQYF
TRBV20-1	NA	TRBJ2-7	NA	TGCAGTGCTGGCCGATCCTACGAGCAGTACTTC	CSAGRSYEQYF
TRBV30	NA	TRBJ1-6	TRBD1	TGTGCCTGGAGTCCGACAGGGAAGGGTTTTCGGTCACCCCTCCACTTT	CAWSPTGKGFRSPLHF
TRBV30	NA	TRBJ2-1	TRBD2	TGTGCCTGGAATAGCGGGAGGTCATCCTACAATGAGCAGTTCTTC	CAWNSGRSSYNEQFF
TRBV23-1	NA	TRBJ1-6	NA	TGCGCCAGCAGTCAATCGGGGCACAACCCTACCCTCCACTTT	CASSQSGHNPTLHF
TRBV29-1	NA	TRBJ2-7	TRBD1	TGCAGCGTTGAGCTCGGGACAGGGATCCCCTACGAGCAGTACTTC	CSVELGTGIPYEQYF
TRBV29-1	NA	TRBJ2-1	NA	TGCAGCTTAATGGGGGCGGGCCCCGGGGAGTATGAGCAGTTCTTC	CSLMGAGPGEYEQFF
TRBV25-1	NA	TRBJ1-5	TRBD1	TGTGCCAGCAGTGAGTTGACAGGGGACAATCAGCCCCAGCATTTT	CASSELTGDNQPQHF
TRBV30	few	TRBJ1-5	NA	TGTGCCTGGAGTGATTACTCTTTCGGACAGCCCCAGCATTTT	CAWSDYSFGQPQHF
TRBV5-1	NA	TRBJ2-1	TRBD1	TGCGCCAGCAGCCCGGGGGACAGGGCGGATGAGCAGTTCTTC	CASSPGDRADEQFF
TRBV30	NA	TRBJ2-7	NA	TGTGCCTGGACTCCAGGGGCGCAGAGGTACGAGCAGTACTTC	CAWTPGAQRYEQYF
TRBV15	few	TRBJ1-1	NA	TGTGCCACCAGCAGAGCTTTAGGTAGGGCTTTCTTT	CATSRALGRAFF
TRBV10-2	few	TRBJ2-1	NA	TGCGCCAGCAGCCCTAGTTCCAAAGGGAATGAGCAGTTCTTC	CASSPSSKGNEQFF
TRBV29-1	once	TRBJ1-5	NA	TGCAGCGTTCAAGGGACAAGCAATCAGCCCCAGCATTTT	CSVQGTSNQPQHF